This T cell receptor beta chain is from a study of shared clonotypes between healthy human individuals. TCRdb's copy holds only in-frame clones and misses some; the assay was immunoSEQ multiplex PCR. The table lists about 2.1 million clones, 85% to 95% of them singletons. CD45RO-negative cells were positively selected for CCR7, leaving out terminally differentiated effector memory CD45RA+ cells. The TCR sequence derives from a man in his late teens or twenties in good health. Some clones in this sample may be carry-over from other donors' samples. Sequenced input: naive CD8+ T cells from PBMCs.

The CDR3 loop reads CASSPRLEGTGANVLTF. CDR3 coding DNA: TGTGCCAGCAGCCCCCGCCTAGAAGGAACTGGGGCCAACGTCCTGACTTTC. V is TRBV7-6 and J is TRBJ2-6; D not resolved. This CDR3 is 17 amino acids long. The ends were cut back, 5 bases at V and 2 bases at J, with 16 bases in the middle. The germline V gene has CDR1 SGHVS and CDR2 FNYEAQ.